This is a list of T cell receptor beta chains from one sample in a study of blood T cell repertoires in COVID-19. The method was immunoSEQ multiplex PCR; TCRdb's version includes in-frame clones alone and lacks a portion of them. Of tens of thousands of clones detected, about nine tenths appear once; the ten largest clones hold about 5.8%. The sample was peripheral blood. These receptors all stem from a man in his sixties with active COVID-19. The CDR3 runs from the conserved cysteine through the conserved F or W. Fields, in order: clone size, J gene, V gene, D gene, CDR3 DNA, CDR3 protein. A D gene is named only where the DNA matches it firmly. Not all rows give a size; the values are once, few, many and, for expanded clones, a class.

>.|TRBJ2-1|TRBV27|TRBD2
TGTGCCAGCAGACCGGGACTAGCGGGGGGTAAGGGTGAGCAGTTCTTC
CASRPGLAGGKGEQFF
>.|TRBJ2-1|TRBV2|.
TGTGCCAGCAGAGTTGGACTCAACAATGAGCAGTTCTTC
CASRVGLNNEQFF
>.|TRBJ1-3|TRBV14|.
TGTGCCAGCAGCCTTCTAAACACCATATATTTT
CASSLLNTIYF
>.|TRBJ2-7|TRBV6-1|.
TGTGCCAGCAGTGAAATCAGAGGAGACGAGCAGTACTTC
CASSEIRGDEQYF
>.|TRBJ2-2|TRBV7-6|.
TGTGCCAGCAGCTTAGATAGGGCGGGACGCGGGGAGCTGTTTTTT
CASSLDRAGRGELFF
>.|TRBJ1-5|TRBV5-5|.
TGTGCCAGCAGCTTGGTCGGCGGCAGAAATAGCAATCAGCCCCAGCATTTT
CASSLVGGRNSNQPQHF
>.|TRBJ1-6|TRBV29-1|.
TGCAGCGTTGCGACCAGGGGTAATTCACCCCTCCACTTT
CSVATRGNSPLHF
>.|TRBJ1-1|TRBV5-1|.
TGCGCCAGCGCCCCGACAGTCCCCACTGAAGCTTTCTTT
CASAPTVPTEAFF
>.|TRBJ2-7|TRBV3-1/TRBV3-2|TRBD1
TGTGCCAGCAGTCCCAGGGGGAGATACGAGCAGTACTTC
CASSPRGRYEQYF
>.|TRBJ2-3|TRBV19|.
TGTGCCAGTAGTAGCCGGGGGAGAGATACGCAGTATTTT
CASSSRGRDTQYF
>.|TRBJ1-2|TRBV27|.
TGTGCCAGCAGTTCCCTGACAGTAAACTATGGCTACACCTTC
CASSSLTVNYGYTF
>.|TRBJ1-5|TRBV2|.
TGTGCCAGCGTGGAACAGGCGGGCAATCAGCCCCAGCATTTT
CASVEQAGNQPQHF
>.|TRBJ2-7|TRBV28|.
TGTGCCAGCACCCTTTATTATAGCTCCTACGAGCAGTACTTC
CASTLYYSSYEQYF
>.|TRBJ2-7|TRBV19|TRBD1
TGTGCCAGTAGTGGTCTAGCCGGGACAGGGGGCAACGAGCAGTACTTC
CASSGLAGTGGNEQYF
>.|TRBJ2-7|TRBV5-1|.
TGCGCCAGCAGCTTGGAAGCAGGGCGAGGTCCTTACGAGCAGTACTTC
CASSLEAGRGPYEQYF
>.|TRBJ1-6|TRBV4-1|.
TGCGCCAGCAGCCAAGAAGGGGGGGCAAATTCACCCCTCCACTTT
CASSQEGGANSPLHF
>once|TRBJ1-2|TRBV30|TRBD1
TGTGCCTGGAGTCTAGGACAGGGGGCACTTGGCTACACCTTC
CAWSLGQGALGYTF
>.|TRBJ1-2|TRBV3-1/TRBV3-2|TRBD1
TGTGCCAGCCGGACAGGGCCCGGGTCTGGCTACACCTTC
CASRTGPGSGYTF
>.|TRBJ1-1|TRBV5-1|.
TGCGCCAGCAGCTTAGGCGGGATGAACACTGAAGCTTTCTTT
CASSLGGMNTEAFF
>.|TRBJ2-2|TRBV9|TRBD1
TGTGCCAGCAGCGTAGAGGGGACAGCCGGGGAGCTGTTTTTT
CASSVEGTAGELFF
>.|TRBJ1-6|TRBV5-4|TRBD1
TGTGCCAGCAGACCCGGGACAGGGATTCATTCACCCCTCCACTTT
CASRPGTGIHSPLHF
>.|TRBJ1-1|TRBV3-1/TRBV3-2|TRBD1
TGTGCCAGCAGCCGGGACAGGGCCACTGAAGCTTTCTTT
CASSRDRATEAFF
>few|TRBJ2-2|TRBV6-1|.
TGTGCCAGCAGTGAAGCTACTTGGCGGGGTAACACCGGGGAGCTGTTTTTT
CASSEATWRGNTGELFF
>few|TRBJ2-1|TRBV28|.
TGTGCCAGCACCCCCCACGGGTACAATGAGCAGTTCTTC
CASTPHGYNEQFF
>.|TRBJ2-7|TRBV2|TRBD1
TGTGCCAGCAGTTGGGACAGGGCGTCCTACGAGCAGTACTTC
CASSWDRASYEQYF
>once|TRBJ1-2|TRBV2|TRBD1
TGTGCCAGCAGCTCGGGGACAGTTAACTATGGCTACACCTTC
CASSSGTVNYGYTF
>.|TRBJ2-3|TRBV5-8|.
TGTGCCAGCAGCTTGGCCGACTATAGCACAGATACGCAGTATTTT
CASSLADYSTDTQYF
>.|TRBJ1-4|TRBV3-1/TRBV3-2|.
TGTGCCAGCAGCTCTCGTAAAACTAATGAAAAACTGTTTTTT
CASSSRKTNEKLFF
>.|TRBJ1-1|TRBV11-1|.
TGTGCCAGCAGCTTAGACATGAACACTGAAGCTTTCTTT
CASSLDMNTEAFF
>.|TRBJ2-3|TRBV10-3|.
TGTGCCATCAGTGAGAGTCTAGTTGGAGATACGCAGTATTTT
CAISESLVGDTQYF
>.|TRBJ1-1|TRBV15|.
TGTGCCACCAGCAGAGATCATCTGGGAGGCACTGAAGCTTTCTTT
CATSRDHLGGTEAFF
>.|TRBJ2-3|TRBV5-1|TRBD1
TGCGCCAGCAACAGGGGGCAGGTTGGGAGCACAGATACGCAGTATTTT
CASNRGQVGSTDTQYF
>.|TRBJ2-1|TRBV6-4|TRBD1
TGTGCCAGCAGTGACAGAGACAGGGGCGACTACAATGAGCAGTTCTTC
CASSDRDRGDYNEQFF
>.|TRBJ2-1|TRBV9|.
TGTGCCAGCAGCGTGGGGCTAGGGGTCAGCAATGAGCAGTTCTTC
CASSVGLGVSNEQFF
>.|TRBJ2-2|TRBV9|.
TGTGCCAGCAGCCCCCAGTTGACACCCGGGGAGCTGTTTTTT
CASSPQLTPGELFF
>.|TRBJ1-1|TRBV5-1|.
TGCGCCAGCAGCTCTCGGCAGGGGAACACTGAAGCTTTCTTT
CASSSRQGNTEAFF
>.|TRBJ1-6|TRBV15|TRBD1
TGTGCCACCAGCACCGGGACAGGGAGGCAAAATTCACCCCTCCACTTT
CATSTGTGRQNSPLHF
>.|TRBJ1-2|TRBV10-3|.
TGTGCCATCAGTCAGGGCTGGACGTCTAACTATGGCTACACCTTC
CAISQGWTSNYGYTF
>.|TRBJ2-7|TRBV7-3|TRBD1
TGTGCCAGCAGCTTATCGACAGGGGGCAGCGAGCAGTACTTC
CASSLSTGGSEQYF
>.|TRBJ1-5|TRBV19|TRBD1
TGTGCCAGTACTGCCGTTACAGGGGAGGAACAGCCCCAGCATTTT
CASTAVTGEEQPQHF
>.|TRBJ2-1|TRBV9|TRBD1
TGTGCCAGCAGCGTAGCTCAAAGTAACAGGGGGCAAGTCAATGAGCAGTTCTTC
CASSVAQSNRGQVNEQFF
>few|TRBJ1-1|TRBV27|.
TGTGCCAGCAGTTCACCCCGGGGGGCGCGAGCTTTCTTT
CASSSPRGARAFF
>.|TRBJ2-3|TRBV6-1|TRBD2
TGTGCCAGCAGTGAATTCGTAGGCGGGGGGGCAGGAGATACGCAGTATTTT
CASSEFVGGGAGDTQYF
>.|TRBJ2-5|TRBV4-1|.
TGCGCCAGCAGCCATCTAGGGGCTGGGTCCCAGTACTTC
CASSHLGAGSQYF
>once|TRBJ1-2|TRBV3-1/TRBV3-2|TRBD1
TGTGCCAGCACCCCAGAGGGGACAGGGAGGGACTATGGCTACACCTTC
CASTPEGTGRDYGYTF